Each of the 9 T cell receptor beta chains below was sequenced from the same sample in a study of T-cell reconstitution after alpha-beta-depleted transplantation in children. Unique molecular identifiers were built into the TCRbeta library. TCRdb re-derived calls from the PCR reads in MiXCR, one entry per CDR3 protein. The sample consists of approximately 88,000 distinct CDR3 sequences, over 9% of them appearing once. The material sequenced was PBMCs from the stem cell graft donor, taken from the stem cell graft. These receptors all stem from a human donor who donated a stem cell graft to a child with inherited bone marrow failure.

This clonotype was observed at least ten times. The CDR3 here is CSARGGSAYNEQFF. The DNA for the CDR3 is TGCAGTGCTAGGGGCGGGAGCGCCTACAATGAGCAGTTCTTC. The V and J genes are TRBV20-1 and TRBJ2-1; 7 nucleotides agree with TRBD2. The CDR3 is 14 residues long. V shed 3 bases, J shed 2 bases, and the junction held 4 bases outside the gene matches. From germline, CDR1 is DFQATT and CDR2 SNEGSKA (reference sequence).

This clonotype was recorded many times. The chain carries TRBV7-2 and TRBJ2-5; TRBD1 aligns across 7 bases. This CDR3 region has 13 residues. With 7 bases clipped from V and 9 bases from J, the junction kept 11 bases outside the gene matches. Per germline, CDR1 SGHTA and CDR2 FQGNSA. The CDR3 DNA reads TGTGCCAGCACCGGACAGGTCCAAGTTTCCCAGTACTTC. Protein: CASTGQVQVSQYF.

This clonotype has at least ten counts. The genes are TRBV5-1 and TRBJ2-1; weak D call: TRBD2 (6 bases). Germline V gene data show CDR1 as SGHRS and CDR2 as YFSETQ. The V gene lost 5 bases and the J gene lost 4 bases, with 13 bases spanning the gap. The CDR3 contains 14 residues. The CDR3 DNA reads as TGCGCCAGCAGTGAGACTAGAGGTTACAATGAGCAGTTCTTC. Translating gives CASSETRGYNEQFF.

CDR3 sequence (DNA): TGTGCCAGCAGTTACCTGGGACAGGATGAAGGCTACACCTTC. Residues: CASSYLGQDEGYTF. The rearrangement uses TRBV6-5 and TRBJ1-2, with 8 positions matching TRBD1. The CDR3 has 14 residues. Trimming cost V 2 bases and J 8 bases; bases outside gene matches: 7. Per the germline V gene, CDR1 is MNHEY and CDR2 is SVGAGI.

This clonotype was seen at least ten times. This chain uses TRBV7-9 with TRBJ2-3; possibly TRBD1 or TRBD2 for D (5 bases each). The germline V gene has CDR1 SEHNR and CDR2 FQNEAQ (reference sequence). CDR3 length: 14 amino acids. With 11 bases removed from V and 4 bases from J, the gap between germline ends came to 19 bases. In DNA, the CDR3 is TGTGCCGCTAGTAGGCAGGGAGTGCCAGATACGCAGTATTTT. This gives the protein CAASRQGVPDTQYF.

This clonotype was counted at least ten times. V gene TRBV7-2 combines with J gene TRBJ2-6; maybe TRBD1 (7 bases). Trimming removed 6 bases at V and 4 bases at J, with 22 bases between. This CDR3 has 18 residues. Germline assignment: CDR1 SGHTA and CDR2 FQGNSA. The CDR3 DNA is TGTGCCAGCAGTCCCCAACCAGGGGGGCGTGCGGGGGCCAACGTCCTGACTTTC. Translating gives CASSPQPGGRAGANVLTF.

The table lists this clonotype with many counts. V is TRBV15 and J is TRBJ1-4; no reliable D call. Germline V gene data show CDR1 as LNHNV and CDR2 as YYDKDF (reference sequence). V lost 0 bases and J 0 bases, leaving 8 bases between the germline ends. The CDR3 consists of 16 residues. CDR3 sequence reads: CATSRDPVATNEKLFF. In nucleotides, the CDR3 is TGTGCCACCAGCAGAGATCCGGTCGCAACTAATGAAAAACTGTTTTTT.

This clonotype was seen at least ten times. The rearrangement joins TRBV6-6 to TRBJ2-6; 12 bases match TRBD1. CDR3 length: 18 amino acids. The trim removed 4 bases at V and 2 bases at J, leaving 6 bases unmatched. Germline CDR1 is MNHNY and CDR2 is SVGAGI (reference sequence). The CDR3 protein is CASSFVGTGGPGANVLTF. CDR3 bases: TGTGCCAGCAGTTTCGTAGGGACAGGGGGCCCTGGGGCCAACGTCCTGACTTTC.

The chain combines TRBV7-2 with TRBJ2-2, with 7 bases fitting TRBD2. The junction had 8 bases not matched to a gene; V was cut back by 1 base and J by 9 bases. Germline CDR1 reads SGHTA; CDR2 reads FQGNSA. The CDR3 is made up of 15 amino acids. The CDR3 sequence: CASSLEPGGGRELFF. In nucleotides, the CDR3 is TGTGCCAGCAGCTTAGAACCGGGGGGTGGCCGGGAGCTGTTTTTT.